The 8 T cell receptor beta chains below come from one sample, sequenced in a study of shared clonotypes between healthy human individuals. Positive CCR7 selection of CD45RO-negative cells yielded the naive CD8 cells, and terminally differentiated effector memory CD45RA+ cells were excluded. Assay: immunoSEQ multiplex PCR; the TCRdb copy retains only in-frame clones and omits some. The sample holds about 2 million clones, less than 95% seen once. Sequenced: naive CD8+ T cells sorted from blood. The receptors come from a man aged 18 to 29 in good health.

V usage is TRBV25-1 and J usage is TRBJ2-1; no reliable D call. Per the germline V gene, CDR1 is MGHDK and CDR2 is SYGVNS. V dropped 8 bases and J dropped 0 bases, with 14 bases sitting between them. The CDR3 length is 15 residues. CDR3 in amino acids: CASSEAENSYNEQFF. In nucleotides, the CDR3 is TGTGCCAGCTCAGAGGCCGAAAACTCCTACAATGAGCAGTTCTTC.

The chain carries TRBV2 and TRBJ1-1; D remains ambiguous. Trimming removed 4 bases at V and 1 base at J, with 13 bases between. The CDR3 length is 15 residues. The germline V gene has CDR1 SNHLY and CDR2 FYNNEI. The CDR3 DNA sequence: TGTGCCAGCAGTGGAGAGAGGCAGCCGAACACTGAAGCTTTCTTT. It codes for CASSGERQPNTEAFF.

This rearrangement joins TRBV6-5 to TRBJ1-1; D not resolved. This CDR3 has 13 residues. Germline V CDR1 and CDR2: MNHEY, SVGAGI. V lost 0 bases to trimming and J lost 7 bases, with 9 bases between them. The CDR3 DNA reads TGTGCCAGCAGTTACTCGGGCTCACTTGAAGCTTTCTTT. It yields the protein CASSYSGSLEAFF.

The chain employs TRBV5-1 and TRBJ2-1; the D is unclear. Germline CDR1 is SGHRS and CDR2 is YFSETQ. With 2 bases removed from V and 8 bases from J, the gap between germline ends came to 5 bases. The CDR3 contains 11 residues. This CDR3 is CASSFSDEQFF. DNA for the CDR3: TGCGCCAGCAGCTTTTCCGATGAGCAGTTCTTC.

This chain uses TRBV10-3 with TRBJ2-7, with 9 bases identical to TRBD2. The CDR3 runs to 16 residues. The junction had 10 bases not matched to a gene; V was cut back by 0 bases and J by 7 bases. CDR1 ENHRY and CDR2 SYGVKD come from the germline V gene. The CDR3: CAISESSLAGPEEQYF. DNA of the CDR3: TGTGCCATCAGTGAGTCCTCCCTAGCGGGACCCGAAGAGCAGTACTTC.

The chain is built from TRBV2 and TRBJ1-1; D uncertain. Trimming cost V 0 bases and J 5 bases, with 7 bases left between them. Germline assignment: CDR1 SNHLY and CDR2 FYNNEI. The CDR3 loop spans 13 amino acids. CDR3 nucleotides: TGTGCCAGCAGTGAAGCGATTAAGACTGAAGCTTTCTTT. Translating gives CASSEAIKTEAFF. Variable domain in full (rest from reference TRBV2 and TRBJ1-1): EPEVTQTPSHQVTQMGQEVILRCVPISNHLYFYWYRQILGQKVEFLVSFYNNEISEKSEIFDDQFSVERPDGSNFTLKIRSTKLEDSAMYFCASSEAIKTEAFFGQGTRLTVV.

The chain carries TRBV7-9 and TRBJ2-7; no clear D. V was pared by 6 bases and J by 7 bases, with 16 bases between. Looked up from germline, CDR1 is SEHNR and CDR2 is FQNEAQ (reference sequence). The CDR3 runs to 13 residues. The CDR3 here is CASSLVGSIEQYF. DNA for the CDR3: TGTGCCAGCAGTTTGGTCGGGTCTATTGAGCAGTACTTC.

The chain couples TRBV29-1 to TRBJ2-2, with TRBD1 as a possible D gene (5 bases). CDR3 size: 14 residues. Trimming shortened V by 4 bases and J by 1 base, and 10 bases separated the two germline ends. The V gene's germline CDR1 is SQVTM and CDR2 ANQGSEA. The CDR3 protein is CSVGLQVNTGELFF. In DNA form, the CDR3 reads TGCAGCGTTGGGTTACAGGTGAACACCGGGGAGCTGTTTTTT.